This T cell receptor (beta chain) was captured by sequencing in a study of T cell responses to AZD1222 COVID-19 vaccine. As for the study in general: Second-dose timings of about 4 or about 12 weeks were pooled.

The study, taken as a whole, reports: Scientists sampled the repertoires only once the peak T cell response had passed. Seropositive status at baseline applied to only a handful of AZD1222 recipients.

This CDR3 is 17 amino acids long. The germline gives CDR1 SSHAT, CDR2 FNYEAQ (reference sequence). This clone was observed a few times. Its antigen remains unknown. Mismatch with germline at one junction end may stem from a read error. Using immunoSEQ multiplex PCR, the repertoire was profiled, and TCRdb retains in-frame clones only, with some absent. There are about 96,000 clones in the sample; nearly 90% occur only once, and roughly 1.7% lies in the top ten. The rearrangement joins TRBV7-7 to TRBJ2-1; TRBD2 matches 14 bases. This TCR came from an adult in good health. The sequences come from peripheral blood, collected on day 0 of AZD1222 vaccination. This chain's CDR3 is CASSPRLAGGLNNEQFF. CDR3 DNA: TGTGCTAGCAGCCCCCGACTAGCGGGGGGGCTGAACAATGAGCAGTTCTTC.